These 25 T cell receptor beta chains share one sample of origin, sequenced in a study of cytomegalovirus exposure and HLA in healthy donors. The PCR made use of 60 Vbeta and 13 Jbeta primers. This table comes from immunoSEQ multiplex PCR, and its TCRdb copy is limited to in-frame clones, with some not included. This specimen shows more than 85,000 clones; the ten leading clones hold 4.5% to 6.5%. Material for sequencing was PBMCs. Receptors were obtained from a girl aged 5-17 years in good health and CMV-seropositive.

The CDR3 reads CASSQIGTLMDGYTF. The CDR3 DNA reads TGCGCCAGCAGCCAGATTGGGACACTCATGGATGGCTACACCTTC. The genes are TRBV4-1 and TRBJ1-2; tentatively, D is TRBD1 (6 bases). The CDR3 consists of 15 residues. The V end was cut by 3 bases, the J end by 6 bases, with 17 bases between. CDR1 and CDR2 (germline): MGHRA, YSYEKL.

The V and J genes are TRBV6-5 and TRBJ2-7; D not resolved. Germline CDR1 and CDR2: MNHEY and SVGAGI. V lost 0 bases to trimming and J lost 9 bases, with 6 bases between them. The CDR3 extends over 11 amino acids. The CDR3: CASSYSSLQYF. DNA for the CDR3: TGTGCCAGCAGTTACTCTTCTTTGCAGTACTTC.

The rearrangement links TRBV5-4 to TRBJ2-5, with TRBD2 identical over 7 bases. V gave up 2 bases and J gave up 4 bases; unmatched junction bases: 5. The germline V gene has CDR1 SGHNT and CDR2 YYREEE (reference sequence). The CDR3 contains 14 residues. The chain's CDR3 is CASSFGGFGETQYF. In DNA, the CDR3 is TGTGCCAGCAGCTTCGGGGGGTTTGGAGAGACCCAGTACTTC.

This chain joins TRBV27 and TRBJ2-7; 7 bases fit TRBD1. J was trimmed by 2 bases and V by 3 bases; bases with no gene match: 1. Germline-derived CDR1 and CDR2 are MNHEY and SMNVEV (reference sequence). The CDR3 length is 13 residues. CDR3 loop: CASSLGQTYEQYF. DNA for the CDR3: TGTGCCAGCAGTTTGGGACAGACCTACGAGCAGTACTTC.

This rearrangement joins TRBV4-1 to TRBJ1-3; D remains ambiguous. The CDR3 runs 15 residues. The V end was cut by 1 base, the J end by 0 bases, with 7 bases between. Germline V gene sequence: CDR1 MGHRA, CDR2 YSYEKL. The CDR3 loop reads CASSQVPGSGNTIYF. The CDR3 bases are TGCGCCAGCAGCCAAGTGCCCGGCTCTGGAAACACCATATATTTT.

The genes are TRBV7-9 and TRBJ2-2, with D unresolved. The CDR3 is made up of 13 amino acids. Germline CDR1 and CDR2: SEHNR and FQNEAQ (reference sequence). The ends were cut back, 6 bases at V and 4 bases at J, with 9 bases in the middle. The CDR3 coding sequence is TGTGCCAGCAGTTATTTAGTCACCGGGGAGCTGTTTTTT. It encodes CASSYLVTGELFF.

This chain connects TRBV4-1 to TRBJ2-2; 7 bases are a match to TRBD1. Germline V gene sequence: CDR1 MGHRA, CDR2 YSYEKL. The CDR3 contains 16 residues. V was pared by 4 bases and J by 1 base, with 6 bases of the junction left unmatched. In DNA, the CDR3 is TGCGCCAGCAGCCCCCTTACAGGGGTGAACACCGGGGAGCTGTTTTTT. It translates to CASSPLTGVNTGELFF.

The chain couples TRBV7-9 to TRBJ2-5; D may be TRBD2 (6 bases). The CDR3 is made up of 13 amino acids. Trimming took off 2 bases at V and 4 bases at J, with 8 bases between the two ends. Germline V gives CDR1 SEHNR, CDR2 FQNEAQ (reference sequence). CDR3 sequence (DNA): TGTGCCAGCAGCTTATCGACTAGAGAGACCCAGTACTTC. Its protein is CASSLSTRETQYF.

The chain uses TRBV29-1 and TRBJ1-2; 7 bases fit TRBD1. Germline CDR1 is SQVTM and CDR2 is ANQGSEA. Losses at the gene ends were 6 bases for V and 6 bases for J; bases not matched to a gene: 7. CDR3 length: 12 residues. This CDR3 is CSVTGTEDGYTF. DNA of the CDR3: TGCAGCGTGACAGGGACGGAGGATGGCTACACCTTC.

The V call is TRBV7-2, the J call TRBJ2-3; 10 nucleotides agree with TRBD2. Losses at the gene ends were 6 bases for V and 0 bases for J; bases not matched to a gene: 3. CDR1 is SGHTA, CDR2 FQGNSA, per germline. This CDR3 is built from 15 residues. CDR3 residues: CASRVSGGSTDTQYF. The CDR3 coding sequence is TGTGCCAGCAGAGTTAGCGGGGGGAGCACAGATACGCAGTATTTT.

The V call is TRBV5-1, the J call TRBJ2-2; the match to TRBD2 covers 14 bases. CDR1 SGHRS and CDR2 YFSETQ come from the germline V gene. V shed 4 bases and J 3 bases; nucleotides not matched to a gene: 5. The CDR3 consists of 17 residues. CDR3 nucleotide sequence: TGCGCCAGCAGCACGGGACTAGCGGGGGATCACACCGGGGAGCTGTTTTTT. This codes for CASSTGLAGDHTGELFF.

V and J are TRBV29-1 and TRBJ2-1, with a possible D match to TRBD1 (5 bases). Germline values: CDR1 SQVTM, CDR2 ANQGSEA. V shed 1 base and J shed 6 bases, with 10 bases lying between them. This CDR3 region has 13 residues. The CDR3 DNA reads TGCAGCGTTGAAGCAGGGTTTACCAATGAGCAGTTCTTC. Translating gives CSVEAGFTNEQFF.

The rearrangement joins TRBV6-5 to TRBJ1-1, with 7 bases matching TRBD1. J was trimmed by 1 base and V by 7 bases; bases with no gene match: 6. This CDR3 comprises 14 residues. The germline V gene encodes CDR1 MNHEY and CDR2 SVGAGI. CDR3 DNA sequence: TGTGCCAGCAAAACACAGGGGTGGAACACTGAAGCTTTCTTT. This encodes CASKTQGWNTEAFF.

The genes are TRBV5-1 and TRBJ1-1, with TRBD1 identical over 7 bases. The CDR3 is 13 residues long. Germline lookup yields CDR1 SGHRS and CDR2 YFSETQ. The J segment lost 5 bases and the V segment lost 5 bases, leaving 6 bases of the junction unmatched. CDR3 bases: TGCGCCAGCAGAACCCTACAGGGGACTGAAGCTTTCTTT. Amino acid sequence: CASRTLQGTEAFF.

The chain carries TRBV14 and TRBJ2-7; 9 positions agree with TRBD1. V lost 1 base to trimming and J lost 0 bases; unmatched junction nucleotides: 4. Germline CDR1 and CDR2: SGHDN and FVKESK. This CDR3 contains 16 residues. DNA of the CDR3: TGTGCCAGCAGCCAAGGGGGACAGGGCGTCTCCTACGAGCAGTACGTC. Amino acids: CASSQGGQGVSYEQYV.

The chain joins TRBV4-2 to TRBJ2-5; D remains unclear. Germline lookup yields CDR1 LGHNA and CDR2 YNFKEQ. The length of the CDR3 is 13 residues. The ends were cut back, 0 bases at V and 4 bases at J, with 6 bases in the middle. The CDR3 loop is CASSQEPGETQYF. The CDR3 bases are TGTGCCAGCAGCCAAGAGCCCGGAGAGACCCAGTACTTC.

The chain employs TRBV6-5 and TRBJ2-3; D perhaps matches TRBD2 (6 bases). The V end lost 6 bases, the J end lost 6 bases, and 13 bases lay between the germline ends. CDR1 MNHEY and CDR2 SVGAGI come from the germline V gene. The CDR3 covers 13 residues. CDR3 amino acids: CASRTTSKDTQYF. The CDR3, as DNA: TGTGCCAGCAGGACGACTAGTAAGGATACGCAGTATTTT.

The gene calls are TRBV5-1 and TRBJ1-4; 11 positions agree with TRBD1. This CDR3 contains 17 residues. The trim removed 5 bases at V and 3 bases at J, leaving 9 bases unmatched. The germline V gene encodes CDR1 SGHRS and CDR2 YFSETQ. This chain's CDR3 is CASRGRGTGGSNEKLFF. As DNA, the CDR3 is TGCGCCAGCAGGGGAAGAGGGACAGGGGGTTCTAATGAAAAACTGTTTTTT.

The chain carries TRBV6-1 and TRBJ1-5; TRBD1 aligns across 7 bases. Per germline, CDR1 MNHNS and CDR2 SASEGT. The CDR3 is 15 amino acids. Unmatched junction bases numbered 10, after V lost 5 bases and J lost 6 bases. The CDR3 nucleotides read TGTGCCAGCAGTCCCACAGGGGAACCAAGTCAGCCCCAGCATTTT. Translated: CASSPTGEPSQPQHF.

This chain links TRBV4-3 with TRBJ2-1; 10 nucleotides agree with TRBD2. The ends lost 0 bases at V and 5 bases at J; junction bases unmatched: 7. CDR1 is LGHNA and CDR2 is YSLEER in the germline V gene. This CDR3 spans 17 amino acids. In DNA, the CDR3 is TGCGCCAGCAGCCAAGATCTCCTAGCGGGGGATCACAATGAGCAGTTCTTC. Its protein product is CASSQDLLAGDHNEQFF.

This chain connects TRBV14 to TRBJ2-3, with D perhaps matching TRBD1 (6 bases). The CDR3 runs 15 residues. V was clipped by 6 bases and J by 2 bases, with 15 bases between them. CDR1 and CDR2 from the germline V gene are SGHDN and FVKESK. CDR3 sequence reads: CASSKGDTSTDTQYF. CDR3 DNA sequence: TGTGCCAGCAGTAAGGGGGACACATCCACAGATACGCAGTATTTT. Based on the CDR3 plus reference TRBV14 and TRBJ2-3, the full variable domain is EAGVTQFPSHSVIEKGQTVTLRCDPISGHDNLYWYRRVMGKEIKFLLHFVKESKQDESGMPNNRFLAERTGGTYSTLKVQPAELEDSGVYFCASSKGDTSTDTQYFGPGTRLTVL.

This chain connects TRBV5-1 to TRBJ2-7; TRBD1 might be the D (6 bases). The CDR3 is made up of 14 amino acids. Germline CDR1 reads SGHRS; CDR2 reads YFSETQ. V shed 2 bases and J shed 3 bases, with 12 bases lying between them. In DNA form, the CDR3 reads TGCGCCAGCAGCTTAGATAGGACAGTCTACGAGCAGTACGTC. Amino acids: CASSLDRTVYEQYV.

The CDR3 is CASSPRGGGNGYTF. Written as DNA, the CDR3 is TGTGCCAGCAGCCCTAGGGGGGGCGGAAATGGCTACACCTTC. This rearrangement joins TRBV7-2 to TRBJ1-2, with D possibly matching TRBD1 (6 bases). CDR3 size: 14 residues. Germline V lookup: CDR1 SGHTA, CDR2 FQGNSA. Between the trimmed V and J ends, which lost 5 bases and 6 bases, there was a span of 16 bases. Together with reference TRBV7-2 and TRBJ1-2, the CDR3 gives the full variable domain: GAGVSQSPSNKVTEKGKDVELRCDPISGHTALYWYRQSLGQGLEFLIYFQGNSAPDKSGLPSDRFSAERTGGSVSTLTIQRTQQEDSAVYLCASSPRGGGNGYTFGSGTRLTVV.

The chain is built from TRBV10-2 and TRBJ2-7, with 7 bases identical to TRBD1. Germline lookup yields CDR1 WSHSY and CDR2 SAAADI. Germline trimming cut 5 bases from V and 2 bases from J; bases unmatched to any gene: 6. This CDR3 is 14 amino acids long. The chain's CDR3 is CASSSGTATYEQYV. CDR3 coding DNA: TGCGCCAGCAGTTCCGGGACAGCCACCTACGAGCAGTACGTC.

This chain links TRBV6-5 with TRBJ1-1; tentatively, D is TRBD1 (6 bases). V was clipped by 4 bases and J by 3 bases, with 12 bases between them. CDR1 is MNHEY, CDR2 SVGAGI, per germline. The CDR3 length is 14 residues. CDR3 amino acids: CASSLRGGYTEAFF. DNA of the CDR3: TGTGCCAGCAGTTTAAGGGGGGGGTACACTGAAGCTTTCTTT.